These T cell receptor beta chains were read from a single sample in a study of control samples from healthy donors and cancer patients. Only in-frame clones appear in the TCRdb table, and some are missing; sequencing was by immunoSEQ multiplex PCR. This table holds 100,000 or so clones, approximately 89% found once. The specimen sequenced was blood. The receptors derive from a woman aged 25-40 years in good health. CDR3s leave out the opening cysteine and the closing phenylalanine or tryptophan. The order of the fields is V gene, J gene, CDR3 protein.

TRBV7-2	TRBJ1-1	ASKSGEAEAF
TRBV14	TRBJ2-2	ASSGQVAGAGELF
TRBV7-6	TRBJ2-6	ASSLAHRSSGANVLT
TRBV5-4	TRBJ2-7	ASSPGEREVFYEQY
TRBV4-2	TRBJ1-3	ASSRYRASENTIY
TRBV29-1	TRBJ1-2	SVAGQGHYGYT
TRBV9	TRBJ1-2	ASSVDLTLYGYT
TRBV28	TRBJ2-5	ASSPLKGAQETQY
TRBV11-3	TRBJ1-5	ASSSDGFHNQPQH
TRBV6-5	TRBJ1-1	ASSYDTEAF
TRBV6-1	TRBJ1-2	ASSEVGGWGYT
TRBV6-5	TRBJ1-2	ASSYKPRDSSYGYT
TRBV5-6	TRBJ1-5	ASSSGQHNQPQH
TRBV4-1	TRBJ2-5	ASSQGAGGLLQETQY
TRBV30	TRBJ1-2	AWSGQGVGGYT
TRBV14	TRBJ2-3	ASSQQRLVDLDTQY
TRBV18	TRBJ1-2	ASSPSGQGIEYGYT
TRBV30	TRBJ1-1	AWSVQPRQGTEAF
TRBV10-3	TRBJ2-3	AIRPGTDGPAQY
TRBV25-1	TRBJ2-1	ASSSKGVSYNEQF
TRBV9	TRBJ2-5	ASSVGGHQETQY
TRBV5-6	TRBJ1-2	ASSSGTPNYGYT
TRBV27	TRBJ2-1	ASSPWQGGNNEQF
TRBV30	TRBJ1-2	AFQGDWGYGYT
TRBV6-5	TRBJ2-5	ASTRAGGTKETQY
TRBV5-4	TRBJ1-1	ASSSRDGEAF
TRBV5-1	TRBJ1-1	ASSPGARTEAF
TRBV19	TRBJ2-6	ASNQGQGGTGANVLT
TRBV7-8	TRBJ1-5	ASSFGGGQKPQH
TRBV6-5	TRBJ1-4	ASSLGTEGEKLF
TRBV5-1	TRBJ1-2	ASSLSAQRNGYT
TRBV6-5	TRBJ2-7	ASSPHNGSPYEQY